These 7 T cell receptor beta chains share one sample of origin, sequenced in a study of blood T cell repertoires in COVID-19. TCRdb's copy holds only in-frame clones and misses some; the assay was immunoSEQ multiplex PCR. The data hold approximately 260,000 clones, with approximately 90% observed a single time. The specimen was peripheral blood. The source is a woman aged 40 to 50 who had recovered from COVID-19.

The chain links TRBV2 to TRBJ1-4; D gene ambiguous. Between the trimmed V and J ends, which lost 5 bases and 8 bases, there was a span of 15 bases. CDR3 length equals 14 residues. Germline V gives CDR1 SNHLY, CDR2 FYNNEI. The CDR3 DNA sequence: TGTGCCAGCAGTCTGGGGTCGGGAGGCGAAAAACTGTTTTTT. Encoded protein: CASSLGSGGEKLFF.

The CDR3 is CASSRTGIDYGYTF. The CDR3 coding sequence is TGCGCCAGCAGCCGGACAGGGATCGACTATGGCTACACCTTC. The chain joins TRBV5-1 to TRBJ1-2; TRBD1 agrees at 8 bases. V was pared by 4 bases and J by 3 bases, with 5 bases of the junction left unmatched. The CDR3 covers 14 residues. In germline, CDR1 is SGHRS, CDR2 YFSETQ.

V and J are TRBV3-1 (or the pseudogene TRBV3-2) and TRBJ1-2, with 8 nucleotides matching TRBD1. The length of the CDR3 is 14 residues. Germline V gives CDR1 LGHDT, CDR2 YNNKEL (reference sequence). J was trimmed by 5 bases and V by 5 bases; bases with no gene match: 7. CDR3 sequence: CASSGTGFGYGYTF. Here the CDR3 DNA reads TGTGCCAGCAGCGGGACAGGTTTCGGGTATGGCTACACCTTC.

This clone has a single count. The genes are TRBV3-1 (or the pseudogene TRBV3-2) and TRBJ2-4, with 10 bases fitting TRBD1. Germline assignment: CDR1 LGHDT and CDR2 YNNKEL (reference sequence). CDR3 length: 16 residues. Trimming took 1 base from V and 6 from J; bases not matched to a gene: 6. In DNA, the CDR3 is TGTGCCAGCAGCCAAGGAGGGGGGACAGGGGTAAACATTCAGTACTTC. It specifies CASSQGGGTGVNIQYF.

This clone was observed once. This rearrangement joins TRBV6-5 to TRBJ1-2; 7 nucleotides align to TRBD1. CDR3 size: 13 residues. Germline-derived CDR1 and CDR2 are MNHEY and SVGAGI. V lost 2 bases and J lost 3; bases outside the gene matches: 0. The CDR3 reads CASSYDRDYGYTF. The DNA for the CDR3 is TGTGCCAGCAGTTACGACAGGGACTATGGCTACACCTTC.

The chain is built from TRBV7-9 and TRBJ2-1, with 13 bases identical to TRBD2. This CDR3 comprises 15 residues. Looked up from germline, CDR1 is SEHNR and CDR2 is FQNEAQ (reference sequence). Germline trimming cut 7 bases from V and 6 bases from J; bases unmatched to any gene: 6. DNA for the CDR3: TGTGCCAGCACCTCCGGGACTAGCGGGACCAATGAGCAGTTCTTC. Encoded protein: CASTSGTSGTNEQFF.

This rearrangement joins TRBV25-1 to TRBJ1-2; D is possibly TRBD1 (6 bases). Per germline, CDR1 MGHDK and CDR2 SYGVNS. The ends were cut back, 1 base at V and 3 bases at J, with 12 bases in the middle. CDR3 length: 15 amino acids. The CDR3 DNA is TGTGCCAGCAGTGAATTTGGAGGGGGGGACTATGGCTACACCTTC. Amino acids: CASSEFGGGDYGYTF.